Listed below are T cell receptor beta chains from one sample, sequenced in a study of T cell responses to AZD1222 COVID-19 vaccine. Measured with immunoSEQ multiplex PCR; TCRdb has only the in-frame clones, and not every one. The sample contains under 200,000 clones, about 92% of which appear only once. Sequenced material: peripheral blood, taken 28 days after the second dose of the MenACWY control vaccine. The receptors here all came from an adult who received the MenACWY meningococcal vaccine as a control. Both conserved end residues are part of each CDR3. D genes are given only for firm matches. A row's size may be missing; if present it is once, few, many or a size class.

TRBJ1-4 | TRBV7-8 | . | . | TGTGCCAGCAGCTTAGGATCACTGGGCGGTGAAAAACTGTTTTTT | CASSLGSLGGEKLFF
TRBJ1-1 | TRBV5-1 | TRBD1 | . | TGCGCCAGCCGCCAGGACAGGGGGCGGACTGAAGCTTTCTTT | CASRQDRGRTEAFF
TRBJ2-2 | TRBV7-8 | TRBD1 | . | TGTGCCAGCACCCGGACAGGGTACCCTAACACCGGGGAGCTGTTTTTT | CASTRTGYPNTGELFF
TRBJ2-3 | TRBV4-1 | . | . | TGCGCCAGCAGCCAAGAATTGGTAGACACAGATACGCAGTATTTT | CASSQELVDTDTQYF
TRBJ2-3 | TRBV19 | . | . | TGTGCCAGTCGTTCGGGGGACTCTCACACAGATACGCAGTATTTT | CASRSGDSHTDTQYF
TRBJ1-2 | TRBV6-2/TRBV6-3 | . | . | TGTGCCAGCAGTTATGAAGGGGCCGAGATTGGTGGCTACACCTTC | CASSYEGAEIGGYTF
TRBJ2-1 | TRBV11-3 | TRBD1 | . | TGTGCCAGCAGCTTATCCACAGGGGTTCCGGAGCAGTTCTTC | CASSLSTGVPEQFF
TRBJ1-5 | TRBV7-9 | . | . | TGTGCCAGCAGCTTCGGGGGGCTTGGTCAGCCCCAGCATTTT | CASSFGGLGQPQHF
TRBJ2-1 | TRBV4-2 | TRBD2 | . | TGTGCCAGCAGCCAAGATAGGCTAGCGGGATTGTATGAGCAGTTCTTC | CASSQDRLAGLYEQFF
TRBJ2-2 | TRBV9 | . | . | TGTGCCAGCAGCGCTAGAGTAGGAGGCGGGGAGCTGTTTTTT | CASSARVGGGELFF
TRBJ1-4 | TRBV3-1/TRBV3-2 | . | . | TGTGCCAGCCGAGGGGCTGGGGAGGAAAAACTGTTTTTT | CASRGAGEEKLFF
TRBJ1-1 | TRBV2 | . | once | TGTGCCAGCAGTGCCCAGGGTAGGGACACTGAAGCTTTCTTT | CASSAQGRDTEAFF
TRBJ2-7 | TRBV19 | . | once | TGTGCCAGTAGTGCGGGACAGATCTACGAGCAGTACTTC | CASSAGQIYEQYF
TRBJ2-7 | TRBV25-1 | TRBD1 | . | TGTGCCAGCAGTGGGGGACAGGGGTACGAGCAGTACTTC | CASSGGQGYEQYF
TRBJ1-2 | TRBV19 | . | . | TGTGCCAGTAGCCACCCCGTCACGGGCGGCTACACCTTC | CASSHPVTGGYTF
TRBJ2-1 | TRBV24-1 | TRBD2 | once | TGTGCCACCAGTGATGGGACTAGCGGGTCTTACAATGAGCAGTTCTTC | CATSDGTSGSYNEQFF
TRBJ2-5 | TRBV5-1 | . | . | TGCGCCAGCAGCCGGGTTCAGGAGACCCAGTACTTC | CASSRVQETQYF
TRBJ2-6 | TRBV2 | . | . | TGTGCCAGCAGCTTCAGGGATACTGGGGCCAACGTCCTGACTTTC | CASSFRDTGANVLTF
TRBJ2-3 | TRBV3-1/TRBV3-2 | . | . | TGTGCCAGCTCAAGTCGGCTCCAACCTCCAGATACGCAGTATTTT | CASSSRLQPPDTQYF
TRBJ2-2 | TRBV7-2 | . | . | TGTGCCAGCAGCTTAACGGTAACCGGGGAGCTGTTTTTT | CASSLTVTGELFF
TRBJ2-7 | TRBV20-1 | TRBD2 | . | TGCAGTGCTAGTACTAGCGGGGAGAGGTACGAGCAGTACTTC | CSASTSGERYEQYF
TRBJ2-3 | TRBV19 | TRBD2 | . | TGTGCCAGTAGTATTACTAGCGGGAAGGGAGATACGCAGTATTTT | CASSITSGKGDTQYF
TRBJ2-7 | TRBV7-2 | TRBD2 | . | TGTGCCAGCATCCCGGGAGGGGGGCTATACGAGCAGTACTTC | CASIPGGGLYEQYF
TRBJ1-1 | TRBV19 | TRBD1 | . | TGTGCCAGTAGTACCCAGACAGGGAAGGGTGTGGATTTCTTT | CASSTQTGKGVDFF
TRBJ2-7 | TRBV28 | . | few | TGTGCCAGCAGACGTGGGGGGGGCAGCTCCTACGAGCAGTACTTC | CASRRGGGSSYEQYF
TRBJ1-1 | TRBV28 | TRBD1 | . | TGTGCCAGCCCGGGACAGGGGAACACTGAAGCTTTCTTT | CASPGQGNTEAFF
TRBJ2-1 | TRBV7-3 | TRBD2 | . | TGTGCCAGCAGCTCCGCCGGGACTAGCGCCTACAATGAGCAGTTCTTC | CASSSAGTSAYNEQFF
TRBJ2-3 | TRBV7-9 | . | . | TGTGCCAGCAGCCCTTTGATTGCCGGGAGCCTCACAGATACGCAGTATTTT | CASSPLIAGSLTDTQYF
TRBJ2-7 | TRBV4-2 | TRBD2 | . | TGTGCCAGCAGCCTCGGGAGGTCCGGCCACGAGCAGTACTTC | CASSLGRSGHEQYF
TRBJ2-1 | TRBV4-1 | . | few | TGCGCCAGCAGCCATGTGGGTTTATCCACGCTTCACAATGAGCAGTTCTTC | CASSHVGLSTLHNEQFF
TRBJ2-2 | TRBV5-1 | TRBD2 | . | TGCGCCAGCAGCTGGAGCGGGAGGGATACCGGGGAGCTGTTTTTT | CASSWSGRDTGELFF
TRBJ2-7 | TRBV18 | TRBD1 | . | TGTGCCAGCTCCCCAGACAGGGATGACTACGAGCAGTACTTC | CASSPDRDDYEQYF
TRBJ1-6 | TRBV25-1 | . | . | TGTGCCAGCAGTGGGGGTCAGGCCCTCCACTTT | CASSGGQALHF
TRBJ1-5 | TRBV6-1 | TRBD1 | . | TGTGCCAGCAGTGGGCAGGGGGCCTTGAGCAATCAGCCCCAGCATTTT | CASSGQGALSNQPQHF
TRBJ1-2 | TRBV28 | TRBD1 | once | TGTGCCAGCAGTTCCCGGACAGGGGGGGAATATGGCTACACCTTC | CASSSRTGGEYGYTF
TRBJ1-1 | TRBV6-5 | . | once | TGTGCCAGCAGTTTTGGACAGTGGAACACTGAAGCTTTCTTT | CASSFGQWNTEAFF
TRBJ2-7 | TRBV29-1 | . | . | TGCAGCGTGGGTAAAGTTGGGGAGCAGTACTTC | CSVGKVGEQYF
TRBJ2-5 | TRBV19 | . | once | TGTGCCAGTAGTATAGCTCTGACAGAGATGAGAGGGAGGCAAGAGACCCAGTACTTC | CASSIALTEMRGRQETQYF
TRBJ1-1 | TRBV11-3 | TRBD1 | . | TGTGCCAGCAGCTTTGACAGGGAAACTGAAGCTTTCTTT | CASSFDRETEAFF
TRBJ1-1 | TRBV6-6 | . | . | TGTGCCAGCAGCCAACCCGGGACGTCGAACACTGAAGCTTTCTTT | CASSQPGTSNTEAFF
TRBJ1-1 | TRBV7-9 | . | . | TGTGCCAGCAGCATTCAGGGACGGATGAACACTGAAGCTTTCTTT | CASSIQGRMNTEAFF
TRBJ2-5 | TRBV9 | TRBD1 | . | TGTGCCAGCAGCGGACAGGGTTGGGAGACCCAGTACTTC | CASSGQGWETQYF
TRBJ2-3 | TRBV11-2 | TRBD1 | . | TGTGCCAGCAGCTCCGACAGGGGAAAGACAGATACGCAGTATTTT | CASSSDRGKTDTQYF
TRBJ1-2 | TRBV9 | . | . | TGTGCCAGCAGCGTCACTTCAGCCGGGGATTATGGCTACACCTTC | CASSVTSAGDYGYTF
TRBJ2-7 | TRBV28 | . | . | TGTGCCAGCAGTTTTCGAGGATCGGTGGGAGAGGTGCAGTACTTC | CASSFRGSVGEVQYF
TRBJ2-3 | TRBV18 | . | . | TGTGCCAGCTCACCAAGCCCAGCCACAGATACGCAGTATTTT | CASSPSPATDTQYF
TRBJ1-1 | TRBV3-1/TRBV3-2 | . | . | TGTGCCAGCAGCCAACGGCAGTCGAACACTGAAGCTTTCTTT | CASSQRQSNTEAFF
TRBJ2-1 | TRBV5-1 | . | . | TGCGCCAGCAGCTTGTCGCGGGGCGGAAGCTCCTACAATGAGCAGTTCTTC | CASSLSRGGSSYNEQFF
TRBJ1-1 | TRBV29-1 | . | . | TGCAGCGTTGATCCAGGTAGGACTGAAGCTTTCTTT | CSVDPGRTEAFF
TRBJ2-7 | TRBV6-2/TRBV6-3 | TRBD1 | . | TGTGCCAGCAGTTGGACAGGGGCAGACGACGAGCAGTACTTC | CASSWTGADDEQYF
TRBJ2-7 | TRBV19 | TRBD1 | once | TGTGCCAGCGAACCCGGGACAGGGGGCCGCTACGAGCAGTACTTC | CASEPGTGGRYEQYF
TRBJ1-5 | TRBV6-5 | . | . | TGTGCCAGCAGTCCCGACTGGAATCAGCCCCAGCATTTT | CASSPDWNQPQHF
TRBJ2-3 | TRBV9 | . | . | TGTGCCAGTGCGAGGAGCGGGCCTCCTGCGGATACGCAGTATTTT | CASARSGPPADTQYF
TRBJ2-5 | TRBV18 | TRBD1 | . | TGTGCCAGCTCACCAAGGGACAGTCTCGGTGAGACCCAGTACTTC | CASSPRDSLGETQYF